This T cell receptor beta chain was observed in a study of blood T cell repertoires in COVID-19. As for the study in general: Some COVID-19 samples were acute and others convalescent; all came from the United States, Italy and Spain.

Assignments of participants to cohorts depended upon their own reported clinical history. Per the study methods: Estimation of nucleated cell counts relied on the amplification of reference gene primers. The protocol was immunoSEQ multiplex PCR, while the TCRdb copy is restricted to in-frame clones and leaves out a portion. That table supplies the V and J calls and clone size; D and trimming were determined from the DNA. Of approximately 400,000 clones in the sample, approximately 91% were seen once. Germline V gives CDR1 KGHSH, CDR2 LQKENI. Trimming pared 1 base from V and 14 bases from J, leaving 16 bases between. The CDR3 contains 13 residues.

This TCR came from a woman aged 40 to 50 who had been exposed to COVID-19. The sample was PBMCs or T cells enriched from blood (not recorded which). The V gene is TRBV18, the J gene TRBJ2-3, with D possibly matching TRBD2 (6 bases). CDR3 protein: CASSPLQEGSWYF. The CDR3 region has the DNA TGTGCCAGCTCACCACTTCAGGAGGGTTCGTGGTATTTT. The entire variable domain, with the rest obtained from reference TRBV18 and TRBJ2-3, is as follows: NAGVMQNPRHLVRRRGQEARLRCSPMKGHSHVYWYRQLPEEGLKFMVYLQKENIIDESGMPKERFSAEFPKEGPSILRIQQVVRGDSAAYFCASSPLQEGSWYFGPGTRLTVL.